This T cell receptor beta chain comes out of a study of OX40 agonist ivuxolimab in advanced cancers. Whole-study context: Intravenous ivuxolimab was administered to patients every 2 weeks at 0.01 to 10 mg/kg.

To note about this clone: Its antigen is currently unknown.

General study findings and limits: There was clonal expansion of CD4+ and CD8+ blood T cells by week 6 at 0.1 to 3.0 mg/kg. Low levels of normalized T-cell clonal expansion also appeared in some nonresponders.

The CDR3 extends over 13 amino acids. Trimming pared 7 bases from V and 2 bases from J, leaving 11 bases between. Germline CDR1 MNHEY, CDR2 SVGAGI. This table comes from immunoSEQ multiplex PCR, and its TCRdb copy is limited to in-frame clones, with some not included. The table includes around 65,000 clones, approximately 88% detected once. The starting material was CD4+ or CD8+ T cells sorted from blood, obtained in a trial of the OX40 agonist ivuxolimab. The source of this sequence is an adult with an advanced solid tumor such as melanoma, head and neck, liver or kidney cancer. This chain uses TRBV6-5 with TRBJ1-2, with D hard to call. CDR3 coding DNA: TGTGCCAGCAATCAGGACGGGAACTATGGCTACACCTTC. Its translation: CASNQDGNYGYTF.